The T cell receptor (beta chain) described here comes from a study of metastatic and nonmetastatic thyroid tumors. Background on the study: Peripheral blood and tumor or nodule samples from malignant and benign thyroid patients were compared.

This clone was seen repeatedly, ten times or more. Looked up from germline, CDR1 is MDHEN and CDR2 is SYDVKM. Unmatched junction bases numbered 9, after V lost 2 bases and J lost 7 bases. The CDR3 is 17 residues long. All patients were treatment-naive before thyroid surgery. TCRdb re-clonotyped the PCR reads through MiXCR. The top ten clones hold roughly 9.8% of a sample with 11,000 to 15,000 clones, just over 25% of them seen once. The chain combines TRBV28 with TRBJ2-5, with TRBD2 matching over 14 bases. The sequence was obtained from a female donor with papillary thyroid cancer or a benign thyroid nodule (not recorded which). Some clones in this sample may be carry-over from other donors' samples. Sequenced sample: tumor tissue. CDR3 coding DNA: TGTGCCAGCAGTTTAGGGGGACTAGCGGGAGAAGGAGGGACCCAGTACTTC. Protein: CASSLGGLAGEGGTQYF. Full variable domain (remainder filled in from reference TRBV28 and TRBJ2-5): DVKVTQSSRYLVKRTGEKVFLECVQDMDHENMFWYRQDPGLGLRLIYFSYDVKMKEKGDIPEGYSVSREKKERFSLILESASTNQTSMYLCASSLGGLAGEGGTQYFGPGTRLLVL.